This T cell receptor beta chain was captured by sequencing in a study of blood T cell repertoires in COVID-19. Study context: The analysed material was cDNA or gDNA that came from T cells, B-cell-depleted T cells, or PBMCs.

Study processing details: Amplified reference gene primers provided the basis for estimating nucleated cell counts. TCRdb keeps only in-frame clones here, not all; method: immunoSEQ multiplex PCR. That table furnishes V, J and clone size, whereas the DNA furnished D and trimming. The table lists 110,000 to 150,000 clones, 84% of them singletons. CDR1 is LGHDT, CDR2 YNNKEL, per germline (reference sequence). The ends were cut back, 3 bases at V and 0 bases at J, with 12 bases in the middle. This CDR3 spans 16 amino acids. The source material was peripheral blood. The genes are TRBV3-1 (or the pseudogene TRBV3-2) and TRBJ2-1; D may be TRBD2 (5 bases). The TCR comes from a human donor in a cohort sampled during active COVID-19. CDR3 coding DNA: TGTGCCAGCAGCCATCGGACTTTTAACTCCTACAATGAGCAGTTCTTC. Amino acids: CASSHRTFNSYNEQFF.